This T cell receptor (beta chain) was recorded in a study of T-cell reconstitution after alpha-beta-depleted transplantation in children. Unique molecular identifiers were used in preparing the TCRbeta library. TCRdb fed the PCR reads into MiXCR, producing one record per CDR3 protein. The profile shows 700,000 to 950,000 distinct CDR3 sequences, less than 20% of them singletons. There are many counts of this clonotype. Its antigen is undetermined. The study's findings and limits: Some patients showed high day-60 TCRbeta diversity, which derived from surviving recipient T cells and thymic progenitors. T-cell counts and diversity at one year post-transplant came mainly from newly produced T cells. Expanded graft clones numbering several hundred reportedly gave rise to alpha-beta T cells about two months after transplant.

The CDR3 sequence is 15 residues long. Trimming removed 0 bases at V and 0 bases at J, with 7 bases between. CDR1 and CDR2 from the germline V gene are SGHRS and YFSETQ. The receptor was derived from a male patient between 10 and 17 years old who had a stem cell transplant for acute lymphoblastic leukemia, so the T cells may come from the graft donor. The material sequenced was PBMCs, mostly from graft donor cells, taken 360 days after TCRalphabeta/CD19-depleted stem cell transplant. This chain joins TRBV5-1 and TRBJ2-1, with D uncertain. CDR3 in DNA: TGCGCCAGCAGCTTGGTACTAAACTCCTACAATGAGCAGTTCTTC. This encodes CASSLVLNSYNEQFF.